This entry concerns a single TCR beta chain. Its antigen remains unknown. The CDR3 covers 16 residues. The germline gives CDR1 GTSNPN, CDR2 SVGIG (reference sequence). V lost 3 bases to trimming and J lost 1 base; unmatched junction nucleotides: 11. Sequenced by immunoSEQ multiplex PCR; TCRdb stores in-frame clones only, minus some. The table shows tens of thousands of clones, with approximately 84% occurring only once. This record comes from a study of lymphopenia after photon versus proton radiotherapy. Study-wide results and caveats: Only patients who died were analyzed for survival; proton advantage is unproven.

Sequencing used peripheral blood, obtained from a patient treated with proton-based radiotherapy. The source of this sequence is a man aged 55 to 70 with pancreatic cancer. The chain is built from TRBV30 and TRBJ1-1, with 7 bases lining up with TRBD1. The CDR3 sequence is CAWRDRVGVRNTEAFF. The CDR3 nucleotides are TGTGCCTGGAGAGACAGGGTGGGGGTCCGGAACACTGAAGCTTTCTTT.